This T cell receptor beta chain was captured in a study of chemoradiotherapy in HPV16-positive cancers. This clone was recorded a few times. Its antigen is unknown. With 5 bases clipped from V and 0 bases from J, the junction kept 5 bases outside the gene matches. In germline, CDR1 is SGHAT, CDR2 FQDESV (reference sequence). The CDR3 consists of 15 residues. Using immunoSEQ multiplex PCR, the repertoire was profiled, and TCRdb retains in-frame clones only, with some absent. This sample has approximately 1,500 clones, with approximately 78% found just once. Study conclusions and caveats: Functional assays defining HPV-specific T cells used only a couple of HPV16-positive patients.

This TCR derives from a human donor with HPV-associated anogenital cancer. This sequence joins TRBV11-1 and TRBJ2-7, with 9 bases identical to TRBD2. Material: tumor tissue, obtained from a patient who underwent chemoradiotherapy. This CDR3 reads CASSPAGGLSYEQYF. The CDR3 coding sequence is TGTGCCAGCAGCCCAGCGGGGGGACTCTCCTACGAGCAGTACTTC.